What follows are 13 T cell receptor beta chains derived from one specimen sequenced in a study of T cell changes during pregnancy in multiple sclerosis. Repertoires were generated with immunoSEQ multiplex PCR, while TCRdb's copy carries only in-frame clones and drops some. The sample has tens of thousands of clones; 89% are singletons. The sample was CD4+ T cells from peripheral blood mononuclear cells, taken in the first trimester of pregnancy. The receptor source for this set is a female donor with multiple sclerosis, enrolled in a pregnancy study.

This chain uses TRBV5-4 with TRBJ1-4, with D possibly being TRBD1 (6 bases). The length of the CDR3 is 16 residues. The V and J ends lost 0 bases and 2 bases respectively, with 11 bases between them. Germline CDR1 reads SGHNT; CDR2 reads YYREEE (reference sequence). CDR3 amino acids: CASSLGGRGTNEKLFF. The CDR3, as DNA: TGTGCCAGCAGCTTGGGGGGGCGCGGGACTAATGAAAAACTGTTTTTT.

This clone appeared a single time. V is TRBV12-5 and J is TRBJ1-2; possibly TRBD1 for D (5 bases). CDR1 is LGHNT and CDR2 is FRNRAP in the germline V gene. The CDR3 extends over 13 amino acids. The V gene lost 0 bases and the J gene lost 4 bases, with 6 bases spanning the gap. In DNA form, the CDR3 reads TGTGCTAGTGGTTTGGTGGGGGGCTATGGCTACACCTTC. Translating gives CASGLVGGYGYTF. The full variable domain, rest sourced from reference TRBV12-5 and TRBJ1-2, is DARVTQTPRHKVTEMGQEVTMRCQPILGHNTVFWYRQTMMQGLELLAYFRNRAPLDDSGMPKDRFSAEMPDATLATLKIQPSEPRDSAVYFCASGLVGGYGYTFGSGTRLTVV.

This chain links TRBV7-3 with TRBJ2-7; TRBD2 might be the D (5 bases). The CDR3 runs 14 residues. Per the germline V gene, CDR1 is SGHTA and CDR2 is FQGTGA. The V end lost 0 bases, the J end lost 5 bases, and 11 bases lay between the germline ends. CDR3 bases: TGTGCCAGCAGCTTAACAACCGGGGTCGACGAGCAGTACTTC. Its protein product is CASSLTTGVDEQYF. Using reference TRBV7-3 and TRBJ2-7 for the parts outside the CDR3, the full variable domain is GAGVSQTPSNKVTEKGKYVELRCDPISGHTALYWYRQSLGQGPEFLIYFQGTGAADDSGLPNDRFFAVRPEGSVSTLKIQRTERGDSAVYLCASSLTTGVDEQYFGPGTRLTVT.

The CDR3 spells CASSFGTSGITDTQYF. The DNA of the CDR3 is TGTGCCAGCAGCTTTGGGACTAGCGGGATTACAGATACGCAGTATTTT. This chain links TRBV5-4 with TRBJ2-3, with 13 bases identical to TRBD2. V trimming: 2 bases; J trimming: 3 bases; junction bases outside the gene matches: 3. Germline lookup yields CDR1 SGHNT and CDR2 YYREEE (reference sequence). This CDR3 is 16 amino acids long. The full variable domain, its missing parts supplied by reference TRBV5-4 and TRBJ2-3, is ETGVTQSPTHLIKTRGQQVTLRCSSQSGHNTVSWYQQALGQGPQFIFQYYREEENGRGNFPPRFSGLQFPNYSSELNVNALELDDSALYLCASSFGTSGITDTQYFGPGTRLTVL.

This clone showed up just once. V and J are TRBV4-1 and TRBJ2-4, with 12 bases identical to TRBD2. Looked up from germline, CDR1 is MGHRA and CDR2 is YSYEKL. Unmatched junction bases numbered 3, after V lost 1 base and J lost 5 bases. This CDR3 region has 16 residues. CDR3 DNA sequence: TGCGCCAGCAGCCAAGGGACTAGCGGGATCGAAAACATTCAGTACTTC. Amino acids: CASSQGTSGIENIQYF.

CDR3 region: CASSELAGGYNEQFF. As DNA, the CDR3 is TGTGCCAGCAGTGAACTAGCGGGAGGTTACAATGAGCAGTTCTTC. This chain links TRBV6-1 with TRBJ2-1, with TRBD2 matching 11 bases. V was clipped by 2 bases and J by 4 bases; unmatched bases: 1. Per germline, CDR1 MNHNS and CDR2 SASEGT. CDR3 length: 15 amino acids.

The chain links TRBV5-4 to TRBJ2-7, with 7 positions matching TRBD2. This CDR3 region has 15 residues. Trimming at V came to 0 bases and at J to 7 bases, leaving 10 bases not matched to a gene. The germline CDR1 and CDR2 sequences are SGHNT and YYREEE (reference sequence). CDR3 in DNA: TGTGCCAGCAGCTTGGGCGGGAGCTCGTTGAGAGAGCAGTACTTC. As protein: CASSLGGSSLREQYF. The whole variable domain, remainder taken from reference TRBV5-4 and TRBJ2-7, is ETGVTQSPTHLIKTRGQQVTLRCSSQSGHNTVSWYQQALGQGPQFIFQYYREEENGRGNFPPRFSGLQFPNYSSELNVNALELDDSALYLCASSLGGSSLREQYFGPGTRLTVT.

The chain recombines TRBV6-1 with TRBJ2-7, with D maybe TRBD1 (6 bases). CDR3 size: 14 residues. Germline CDR1 MNHNS, CDR2 SASEGT. Trimming removed 8 bases from V and 2 bases from J, with 16 bases in between. DNA of the CDR3: TGTGCCAGCTCTTTGGACAGAACAGCCTACGAGCAGTACTTC. Its protein is CASSLDRTAYEQYF.

The CDR3 nucleotides read TGCGCCAGCAGCCCAACTAGCGCAGGAGACTATGGCTACACCTTC. As protein: CASSPTSAGDYGYTF. The V call is TRBV4-3, the J call TRBJ1-2, with D hard to call. Trimming pared 4 bases from V and 3 bases from J, leaving 15 bases between. The germline V gene encodes CDR1 LGHNA and CDR2 YSLEER. The CDR3 runs 15 residues.

The chain combines TRBV10-3 with TRBJ1-5; D is unclear. This CDR3 has 12 amino acids. Per the germline V gene, CDR1 is ENHRY and CDR2 is SYGVKD. The ends were cut back, 2 bases at V and 4 bases at J, with 3 bases in the middle. CDR3 DNA: TGTGCCATCAGTGAGATAAATCAGCCCCAGCATTTT. Residues: CAISEINQPQHF.

This clone has only one observation. V usage is TRBV7-2 and J usage is TRBJ2-7; TRBD1 agrees at 8 bases. The CDR3 sequence is 14 residues long. Per the germline V gene, CDR1 is SGHTA and CDR2 is FQGNSA. Germline trimming cut 4 bases from V and 10 bases from J; bases unmatched to any gene: 12. The CDR3 region has the DNA TGTGCCAGCAGCTACCGCAGGGGGCAATCGGAACAGTACTTC. This encodes CASSYRRGQSEQYF. Variable domain in full (rest from reference TRBV7-2 and TRBJ2-7): GAGVSQSPSNKVTEKGKDVELRCDPISGHTALYWYRQSLGQGLEFLIYFQGNSAPDKSGLPSDRFSAERTGGSVSTLTIQRTQQEDSAVYLCASSYRRGQSEQYFGPGTRLTVT.

This clone came up a few times. The chain uses TRBV14 and TRBJ1-1; a weak D match, TRBD1 (6 bases). The CDR3 is 14 amino acids. Germline V lookup: CDR1 SGHDN, CDR2 FVKESK. With 3 bases removed from V and 0 bases from J, the gap between germline ends came to 8 bases. The CDR3 region is CASSQGTLNTEAFF. CDR3 nucleotide sequence: TGTGCCAGCAGCCAGGGGACACTGAACACTGAAGCTTTCTTT.

This sequence joins TRBV7-2 and TRBJ2-3, with TRBD2 identical over 9 bases. This CDR3 region has 15 residues. From germline, CDR1 is SGHTA and CDR2 FQGNSA. J lost 7 bases, V lost 2 bases, and 7 bases had no gene match. The CDR3 loop is CASSLTLAGKNTQYF. The CDR3 nucleotides read TGTGCCAGCAGCTTAACCCTAGCGGGGAAGAATACGCAGTATTTT.